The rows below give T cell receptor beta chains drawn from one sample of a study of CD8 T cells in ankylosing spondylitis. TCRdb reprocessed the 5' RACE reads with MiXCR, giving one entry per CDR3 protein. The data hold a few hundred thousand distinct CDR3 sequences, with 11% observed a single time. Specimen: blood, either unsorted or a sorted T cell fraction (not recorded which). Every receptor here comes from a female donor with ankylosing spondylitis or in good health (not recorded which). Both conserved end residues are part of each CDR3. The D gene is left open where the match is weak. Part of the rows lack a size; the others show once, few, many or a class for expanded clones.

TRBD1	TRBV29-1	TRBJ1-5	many	TGCAGCGTTGAAGGGGACAGGGACTATAGCAATCAGCCCCAGCATTTT	CSVEGDRDYSNQPQHF
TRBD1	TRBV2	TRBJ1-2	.	TGTGCCATCAGCCCCCTTGGGACAGGGCCGGTTGGGGGATATGGCTACACCTTC	CAISPLGTGPVGGYGYTF
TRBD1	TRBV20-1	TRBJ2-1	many	TGCAGTGCCTCCGGACAGGGCTCCTACAATGAGCAGTTCTTC	CSASGQGSYNEQFF
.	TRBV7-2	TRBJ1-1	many	TGTGCCAGCAGCACACGCCAACAGGGGAACACTGAAGCTTTCTTT	CASSTRQQGNTEAFF
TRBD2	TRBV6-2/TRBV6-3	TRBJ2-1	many	TGTGCCCATCCGGGTAGCGGGATGGATGAGCAGTTCTTC	CAHPGSGMDEQFF
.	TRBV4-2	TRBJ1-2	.	TGTGCCAGCAGCCAAGAAGGACGGGGGGACGGCTACACCTTC	CASSQEGRGDGYTF
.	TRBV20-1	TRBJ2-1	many	TGCAGTGCTCGACAATACAGGGAGATGGATGAGCAGTTCTTC	CSARQYREMDEQFF
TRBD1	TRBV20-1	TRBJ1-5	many	TGCAGTGCTAGAGAGGGGACAGCTAGGCAGCCCCAGCATTTT	CSAREGTARQPQHF
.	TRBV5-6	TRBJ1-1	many	TGTGCCAGCAGCTTGGCAAGGGGCATGGACACTGAAGCTTTCTTT	CASSLARGMDTEAFF
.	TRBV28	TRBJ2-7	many	TGTGCCAGCAGCCGAGAACAGGGCAAGTACGAGCAGTACTTC	CASSREQGKYEQYF
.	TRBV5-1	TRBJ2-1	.	TGCGCCAGCAGCTTTGAAGGGGGGAAATACAATGAGCAGTTCTTC	CASSFEGGKYNEQFF
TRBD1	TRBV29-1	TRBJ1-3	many	TGCAGCGTTGTCCGGACAGGGGGAAACACCATATATTTT	CSVVRTGGNTIYF
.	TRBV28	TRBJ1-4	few	TGTGCCAGCAGTCCCCCCATACGGGGCGTTAATGAAAAACTGTTTTTT	CASSPPIRGVNEKLFF
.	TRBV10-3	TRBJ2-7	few	TGTGCCATCCGAACCGGTACACTCTACGAGCAGTACTTC	CAIRTGTLYEQYF
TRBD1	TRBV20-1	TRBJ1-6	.	TGCAGTGCGGTACAGGGGGCCTATAATTCACCCCTCCACTTT	CSAVQGAYNSPLHF
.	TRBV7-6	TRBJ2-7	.	TGTGCCAGCAGCTTAAAGGCACAGGGCACAACCTACGAGCAGTACTTC	CASSLKAQGTTYEQYF
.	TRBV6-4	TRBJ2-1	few	TGTGCCAGCAGTGACTCGACTAGCAATGAGCAGTTCTTC	CASSDSTSNEQFF
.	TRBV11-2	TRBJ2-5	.	TGTGCCAGCAGCTTAAACAGGGGACTGGAGACCCAGTACTTC	CASSLNRGLETQYF
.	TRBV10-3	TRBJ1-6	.	TGTGCCATCAGTGAGTCCCCAAGTTCACCCCTCCACTTT	CAISESPSSPLHF
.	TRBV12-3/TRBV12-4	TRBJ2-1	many	TGTGCCAGCTGGGCCCTGTACAATGAGCAGTTCTTC	CASWALYNEQFF
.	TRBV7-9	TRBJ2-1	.	TGTGCCAGCAGCCTATTGGGGTCGAGCTCCTACAATGAGCAGTTCTTC	CASSLLGSSSYNEQFF
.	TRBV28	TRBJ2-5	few	TGTGCCAGCAGTTTATCCGGCCGAGGGCGGTCGGAGACCCAGTACTTC	CASSLSGRGRSETQYF
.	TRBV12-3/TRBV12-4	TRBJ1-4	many	TGTGCCAGCCTCTCCACAGGGAGGGAGGAAAAACTGTTTTTT	CASLSTGREEKLFF
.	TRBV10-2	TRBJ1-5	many	TGCGCCAGCAGTGATGGGGGGAATCAGCCCCAGCATTTT	CASSDGGNQPQHF
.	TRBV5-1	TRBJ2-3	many	TGCGCCAGCAGGGGGAACACAGATACGCAGTATTTT	CASRGNTDTQYF
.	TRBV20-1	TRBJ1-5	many	TGCAGTGCTCAGAACCCGGGGGATCAGCCCCAGCATTTT	CSAQNPGDQPQHF
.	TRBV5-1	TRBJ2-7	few	TGCGCCAGCAGCTTCGGGACTTCAGACTACGAGCAGTACTTC	CASSFGTSDYEQYF
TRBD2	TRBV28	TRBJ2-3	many	TGTGCCAGCAGTTTAATAGGGACTAGCGGATACACAGATACGCAGTATTTT	CASSLIGTSGYTDTQYF
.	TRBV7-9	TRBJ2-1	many	TGTGCCTCCTGGGAGAGCCACAATGAGCAGTTCTTC	CASWESHNEQFF
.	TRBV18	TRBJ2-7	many	TGTGCCAGCTCACCACCCGGGCCTGCCTACGAGCAGTACTTC	CASSPPGPAYEQYF
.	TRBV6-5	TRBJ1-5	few	TGTGCCAGCAGTTCCGGGAATCATCAGCCCCAGCATTTT	CASSSGNHQPQHF
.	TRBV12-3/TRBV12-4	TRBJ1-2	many	TGTGCCAGCAGTCCCTGGGGGGCCGCATCGCCCTATGGCTACACCTTC	CASSPWGAASPYGYTF
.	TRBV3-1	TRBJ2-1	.	TGTGCCAGCAGCCAAGGAGGGGGAATAAACTACAATGAGCAGTTCTTC	CASSQGGGINYNEQFF
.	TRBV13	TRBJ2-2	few	TGTGCCAGCAGCTCAATGGTGGTAGAGAGGAATACCGGGGAGCTGTTTTTT	CASSSMVVERNTGELFF
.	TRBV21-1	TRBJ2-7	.	TGTGCCAGCAGCAAATCTCGACTAGCGGGGCCCAGATCGTGGTACTACGAGCAGTACTTC	CASSKSRLAGPRSWYYEQYF
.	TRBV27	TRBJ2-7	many	TGTGCCAGCAGTCTCCTGGACAGGAGGGACAAGCAGTACTTC	CASSLLDRRDKQYF
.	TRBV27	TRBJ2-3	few	TGTGCCAGCAGTCAACATCCAGATACGCAGTATTTT	CASSQHPDTQYF
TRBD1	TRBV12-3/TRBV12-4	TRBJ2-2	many	TGTGCCAGCAGTTTAAGACAGGGATCCACCGGGGAGCTGTTTTTT	CASSLRQGSTGELFF
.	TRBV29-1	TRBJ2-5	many	TGCAGCGTCCTAGCGTTACAAGAGACCCAGTACTTC	CSVLALQETQYF
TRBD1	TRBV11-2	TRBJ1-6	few	TGTGCCAGCAGCCTACGAGCAGGGGGGAATTCACCCCTCCACTTT	CASSLRAGGNSPLHF
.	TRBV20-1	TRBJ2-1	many	TGCAGTGCTAGATTTAAAAGCTCCTACAATGAGCAGTTCTTC	CSARFKSSYNEQFF
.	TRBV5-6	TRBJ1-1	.	TGTGCCAGCAGCCCGCAGGGGCCTGTCACTGAAGCTTTCTTT	CASSPQGPVTEAFF
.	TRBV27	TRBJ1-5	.	TGTGCCAGCAGTTGGGGCAGGGCCAATCAGCCCCAGCATTTT	CASSWGRANQPQHF
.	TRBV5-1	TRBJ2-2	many	TGCGCCAGCAGCTTGTCGGCGGCGAACACCGGGGAGCTGTTTTTT	CASSLSAANTGELFF
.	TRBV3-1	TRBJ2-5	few	TGTGCCAGCAGGGGGATTCCATCGGGGGAGACCCAGTACTTC	CASRGIPSGETQYF
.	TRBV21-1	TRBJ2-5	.	TGTGCCAGCAGCCCCCTCGGACAGGGGCAAGAGACCCAGTACTTC	CASSPLGQGQETQYF
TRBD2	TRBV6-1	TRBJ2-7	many	TGTGCCAGTAAAACCGGGACTAGCGGGAGGGCCATCAGCTACGAGCAGTACTTC	CASKTGTSGRAISYEQYF
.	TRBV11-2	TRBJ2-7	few	TGTGCCAGCAGCTTAGAGAGGGGGGCCACCTACGAGCAGTACTTC	CASSLERGATYEQYF
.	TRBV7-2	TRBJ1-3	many	TGTGCCAGCAGCATCAGGGGATCTGGAAACACCATATATTTT	CASSIRGSGNTIYF
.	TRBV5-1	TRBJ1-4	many	TGCGCCAGCAGCTTGGACACAGGCTTAGGTGAAAAACTGTTTTTT	CASSLDTGLGEKLFF
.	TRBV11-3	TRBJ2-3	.	TGTGCCAGCAGCCAGATGGCGGAGATCACAGATACGCAGTATTTT	CASSQMAEITDTQYF
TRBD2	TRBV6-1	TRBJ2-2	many	TGTGCCAGCAAGGAGTTGGGACTAGTTGACACCGGGGAGCTGTTTTTT	CASKELGLVDTGELFF
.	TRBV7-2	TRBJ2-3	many	TGTGCCAGCAGCTTAGTCGGCATAAGCACAGATACGCAGTATTTT	CASSLVGISTDTQYF
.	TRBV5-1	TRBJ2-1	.	TGCGCCAGCAGCTCCGACACGACTAGCAATGAGCAGTTCTTC	CASSSDTTSNEQFF